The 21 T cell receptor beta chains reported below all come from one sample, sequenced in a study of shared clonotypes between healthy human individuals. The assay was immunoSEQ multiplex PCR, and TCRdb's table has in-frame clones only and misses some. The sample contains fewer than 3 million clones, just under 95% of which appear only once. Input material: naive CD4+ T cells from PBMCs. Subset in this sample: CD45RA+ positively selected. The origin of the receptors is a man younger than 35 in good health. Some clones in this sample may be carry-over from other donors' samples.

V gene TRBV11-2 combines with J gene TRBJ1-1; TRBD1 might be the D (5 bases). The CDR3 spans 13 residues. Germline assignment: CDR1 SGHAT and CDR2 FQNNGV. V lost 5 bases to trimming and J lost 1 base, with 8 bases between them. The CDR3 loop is CASSEGQNTEAFF. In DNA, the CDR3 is TGTGCCAGCAGCGAGGGGCAGAACACTGAAGCTTTCTTT.

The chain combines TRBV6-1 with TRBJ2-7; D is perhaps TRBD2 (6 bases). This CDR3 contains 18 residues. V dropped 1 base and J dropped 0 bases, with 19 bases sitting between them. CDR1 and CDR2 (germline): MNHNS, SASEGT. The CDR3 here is CASSEGWRDLESSYEQYF. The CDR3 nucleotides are TGTGCCAGCAGTGAAGGCTGGCGGGACCTGGAGAGCTCCTACGAGCAGTACTTC.

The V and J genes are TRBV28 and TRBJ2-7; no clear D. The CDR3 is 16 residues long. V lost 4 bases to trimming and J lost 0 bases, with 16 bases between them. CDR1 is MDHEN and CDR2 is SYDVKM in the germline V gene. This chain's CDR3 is CASSSIPGAISYEQYF. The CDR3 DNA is TGTGCCAGCAGTTCTATACCTGGAGCGATCTCCTACGAGCAGTACTTC.

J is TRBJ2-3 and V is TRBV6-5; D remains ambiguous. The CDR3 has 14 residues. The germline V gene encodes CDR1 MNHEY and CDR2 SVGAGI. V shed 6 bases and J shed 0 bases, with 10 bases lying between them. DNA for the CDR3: TGTGCCAGCAGCCTAAGAACTAGCACAGATACGCAGTATTTT. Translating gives CASSLRTSTDTQYF.

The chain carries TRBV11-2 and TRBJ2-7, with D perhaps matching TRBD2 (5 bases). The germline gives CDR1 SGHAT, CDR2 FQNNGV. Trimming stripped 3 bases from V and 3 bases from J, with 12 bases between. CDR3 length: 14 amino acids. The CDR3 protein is CASSFRSGDYEQYF. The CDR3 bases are TGTGCCAGCAGCTTCAGAAGCGGAGACTACGAGCAGTACTTC.

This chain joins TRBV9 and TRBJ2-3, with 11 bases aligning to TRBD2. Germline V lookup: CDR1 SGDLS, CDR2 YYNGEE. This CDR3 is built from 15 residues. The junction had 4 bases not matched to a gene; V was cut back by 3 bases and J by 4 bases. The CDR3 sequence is CASSATSGSADTQYF. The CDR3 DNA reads TGTGCCAGCAGCGCTACTAGCGGGAGTGCAGATACGCAGTATTTT. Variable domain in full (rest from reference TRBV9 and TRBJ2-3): DSGVTQTPKHLITATGQRVTLRCSPRSGDLSVYWYQQSLDQGLQFLIQYYNGEERAKGNILERFSAQQFPDLHSELNLSSLELGDSALYFCASSATSGSADTQYFGPGTRLTVL.

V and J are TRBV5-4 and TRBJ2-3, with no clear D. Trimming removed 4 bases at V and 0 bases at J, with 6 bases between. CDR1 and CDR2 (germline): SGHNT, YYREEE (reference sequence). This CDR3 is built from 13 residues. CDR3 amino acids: CASSQDSTDTQYF. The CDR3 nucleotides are TGTGCCAGCAGCCAAGACAGCACAGATACGCAGTATTTT.

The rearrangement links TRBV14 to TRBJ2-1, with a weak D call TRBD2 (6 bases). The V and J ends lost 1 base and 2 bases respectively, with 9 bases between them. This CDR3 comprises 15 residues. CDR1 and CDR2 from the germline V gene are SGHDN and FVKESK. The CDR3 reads CASSQGRGPYNEQFF. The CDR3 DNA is TGTGCCAGCAGCCAAGGGAGGGGACCCTACAATGAGCAGTTCTTC.

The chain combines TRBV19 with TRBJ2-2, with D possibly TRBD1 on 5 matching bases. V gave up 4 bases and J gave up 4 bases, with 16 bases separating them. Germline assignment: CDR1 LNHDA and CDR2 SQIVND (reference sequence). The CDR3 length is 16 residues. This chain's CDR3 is CASSTFTRQLTGELFF. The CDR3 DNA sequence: TGTGCCAGTAGTACTTTCACTCGACAGCTCACCGGGGAGCTGTTTTTT.

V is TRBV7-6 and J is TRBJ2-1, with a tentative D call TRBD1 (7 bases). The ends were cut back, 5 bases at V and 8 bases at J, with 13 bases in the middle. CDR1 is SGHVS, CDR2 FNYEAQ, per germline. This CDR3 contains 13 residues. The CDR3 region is CASSGDREDEQFF. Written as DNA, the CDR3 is TGTGCCAGCAGCGGAGACAGGGAGGATGAGCAGTTCTTC.

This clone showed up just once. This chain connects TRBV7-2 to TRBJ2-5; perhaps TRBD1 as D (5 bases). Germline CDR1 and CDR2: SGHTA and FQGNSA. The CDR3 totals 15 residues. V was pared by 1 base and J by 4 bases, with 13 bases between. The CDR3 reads CASSLVMQGRETQYF. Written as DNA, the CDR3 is TGTGCCAGCAGCTTAGTCATGCAGGGCAGAGAGACCCAGTACTTC.

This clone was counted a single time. The CDR3 spells CASSQEDFPGTDTQYF. In DNA, the CDR3 is TGCGCCAGCAGCCAGGAGGACTTCCCAGGGACAGATACGCAGTATTTT. This chain uses TRBV4-1 with TRBJ2-3; either TRBD1 or TRBD2 may supply D (5 bases each). Germline V gene sequence: CDR1 MGHRA, CDR2 YSYEKL. V was shortened by 3 bases and J by 3 bases, with 16 bases between the two germline ends. This CDR3 is built from 16 residues.

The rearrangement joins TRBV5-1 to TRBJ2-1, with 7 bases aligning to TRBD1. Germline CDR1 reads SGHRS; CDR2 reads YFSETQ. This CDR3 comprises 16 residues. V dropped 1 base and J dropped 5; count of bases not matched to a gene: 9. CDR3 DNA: TGCGCCAGCAGCTTGCAACCACCCGGGACAGACAATGAGCAGTTCTTC. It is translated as CASSLQPPGTDNEQFF.

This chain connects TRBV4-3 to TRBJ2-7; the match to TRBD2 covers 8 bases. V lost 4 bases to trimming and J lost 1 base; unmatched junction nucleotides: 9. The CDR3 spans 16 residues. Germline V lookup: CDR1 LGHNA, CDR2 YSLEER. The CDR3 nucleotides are TGCGCCAGCAGCCGATCAACCTCGGGAGGGTCCTACGAGCAGTACTTC. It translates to CASSRSTSGGSYEQYF.

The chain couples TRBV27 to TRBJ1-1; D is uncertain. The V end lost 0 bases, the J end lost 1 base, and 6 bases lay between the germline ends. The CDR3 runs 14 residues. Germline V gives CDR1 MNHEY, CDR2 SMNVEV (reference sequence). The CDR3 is CASSLSWGNTEAFF. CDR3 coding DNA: TGTGCCAGCAGTTTATCGTGGGGGAACACTGAAGCTTTCTTT.

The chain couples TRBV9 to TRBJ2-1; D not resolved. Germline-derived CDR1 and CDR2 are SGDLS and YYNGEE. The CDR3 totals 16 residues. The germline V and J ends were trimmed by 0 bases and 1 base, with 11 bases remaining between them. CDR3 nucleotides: TGTGCCAGCAGCGTAGACCCTAGGACGTCCTACAATGAGCAGTTCTTC. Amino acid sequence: CASSVDPRTSYNEQFF.

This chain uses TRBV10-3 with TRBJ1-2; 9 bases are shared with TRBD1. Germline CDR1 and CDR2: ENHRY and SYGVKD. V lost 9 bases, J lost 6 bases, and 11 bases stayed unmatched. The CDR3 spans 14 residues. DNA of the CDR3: TGTGCCATTTACCCAACAGGGGGCGAGAATGGCTACACCTTC. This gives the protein CAIYPTGGENGYTF.

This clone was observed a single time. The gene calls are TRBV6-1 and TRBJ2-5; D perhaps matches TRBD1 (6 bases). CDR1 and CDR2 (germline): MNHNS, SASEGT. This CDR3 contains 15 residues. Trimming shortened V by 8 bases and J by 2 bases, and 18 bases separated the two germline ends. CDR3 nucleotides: TGTGCCAGCGGAAGACAGGCGTTTTCTCAAGAGACCCAGTACTTC. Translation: CASGRQAFSQETQYF.

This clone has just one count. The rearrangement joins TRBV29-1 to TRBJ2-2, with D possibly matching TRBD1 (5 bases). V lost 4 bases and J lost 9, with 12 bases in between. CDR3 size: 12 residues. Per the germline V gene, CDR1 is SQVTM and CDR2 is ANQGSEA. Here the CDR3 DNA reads TGCAGCGTTGGTGGGCAGGGCCGGGAGCTGTTTTTT. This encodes CSVGGQGRELFF.

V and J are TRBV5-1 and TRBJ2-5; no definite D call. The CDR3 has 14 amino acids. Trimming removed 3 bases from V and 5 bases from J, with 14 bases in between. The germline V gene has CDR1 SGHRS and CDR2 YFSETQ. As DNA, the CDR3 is TGCGCCAGCAGCTCAGTTTCGGTGGGGGAGACCCAGTACTTC. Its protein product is CASSSVSVGETQYF.

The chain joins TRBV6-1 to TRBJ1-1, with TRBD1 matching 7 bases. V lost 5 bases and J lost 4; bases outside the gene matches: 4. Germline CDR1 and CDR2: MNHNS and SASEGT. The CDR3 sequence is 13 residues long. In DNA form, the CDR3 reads TGTGCCAGCAGTTCACAGGGGAGCACTGAAGCTTTCTTT. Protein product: CASSSQGSTEAFF.